This T cell receptor (beta chain) was sequenced during a study of graft-versus-host responses after intestinal transplantation. CD4 and CD8 responders that proliferated in the reaction were FACS-sorted. Only in-frame clones appear in the TCRdb table, and some are missing; sequencing was by immunoSEQ multiplex PCR. Among fewer than 20,000 clones, 35% to 40% were seen once, and the ten largest hold about 0.95%. Trimming took 0 bases from V and 5 from J; bases not matched to a gene: 9. Germline CDR1 and CDR2: MGHRA and YSYEKL. The CDR3 consists of 17 residues. Sequences were derived from alloreactive CD4+ T cells from a mixed lymphocyte reaction culture, sampled before intestinal transplant. Regarding subset: CFSE-low proliferating T cells sorted from roughly six-day pre-transplant mixed lymphocyte reaction (GvH or HvG direction). This clonotype was obtained from a human patient who received an intestinal transplant. The chain joins TRBV4-1 to TRBJ1-5, with TRBD1 identical over 8 bases. The CDR3 sequence is CASSQDFYRGTDQPQHF. As DNA, the CDR3 is TGCGCCAGCAGCCAAGATTTTTACAGGGGGACCGATCAGCCCCAGCATTTT.